This T cell receptor beta chain was captured by sequencing in a study of blood T cells in healthy people across ages. In germline, CDR1 is DFQATT, CDR2 SNEGSKA (reference sequence). The length of the CDR3 is 15 residues. The trim removed 2 bases at V and 2 bases at J, leaving 8 bases unmatched. There are a few counts of this clonotype. PCR was performed a second time for about 7 to 12 cycles using a sample-barcoded 5' primer and a J-beta primer mix. TCRdb called the 5' RACE reads again in MiXCR, with one record for every CDR3 protein. This sample yields over 1,500,000 distinct CDR3 sequences, of which around 40% are seen a single time; roughly 23% belongs to the top ten.

The sequencing input was blood. The TCR comes from a human donor in good health. The gene calls are TRBV20-1 and TRBJ2-5; 7 bases are a match to TRBD2. The chain's CDR3 is CSARSGGRSQETQYF. The CDR3 region has the DNA TGCAGTGCTAGATCGGGGGGACGCTCTCAAGAGACCCAGTACTTC.